These 20 T cell receptor beta chains share one sample of origin, sequenced in a study of molecular identifiers for immune sequencing clone quantification (dated by TCRdb to 2017 to 2018). Receptors were amplified or captured by PCR. Sequencing took place on an Illumina HiSeq 4000. Using fastp at Q25 and MiXCR, TCRdb reprocessed the public reads and kept productive beta chains. Rows matching on CDR3 protein sequence are summarized as one entry with the most common DNA and genes. The sample table lists about 510,000 distinct CDR3 sequences, about a fifth of them with a count of one. The ten largest clones add up to 0.65% to 0.95% of the sample. Sequencing was done on a sample of naive CD8+ T cells from blood, with Jurkat cell RNA spiked in. This specimen's cell subset or site label, per the study, means: FACS-sorted CD8+CD4-CCR7+CD45RA+ naive T cells. The receptors here all came from a human donor in good health. Some libraries in this study had Jurkat cell RNA spiked in.

Of note for this clonotype: This sequence may be a read error, since a much larger clone differs from it by one base. The chain links TRBV14 to TRBJ2-2; D is ambiguous. The CDR3 runs 12 residues. V was cut by 8 bases and J by 7 bases, with 11 bases left in between. Germline V gene sequence: CDR1 SGHDN, CDR2 FVKESK. The CDR3 here is CASGSKLGELFF. The CDR3 DNA sequence: TGTGCCAGCGGTTCTAAACTCGGGGAGCTGTTTTTT.

V and J are TRBV5-3 and TRBJ2-5, with 9 bases matching TRBD2. TRBV5-3 is placed among ORFs of uncertain function. With V trimmed by 8 bases and J by 0 bases, 8 bases remained unmatched. CDR3 size: 15 residues. This CDR3 is CASSLAGSHQETQYF. The DNA for the CDR3 is TGTGCCAGCTCCCTAGCGGGGTCGCACCAAGAGACCCAGTACTTC.

This rearrangement joins TRBV5-1 to TRBJ2-1; D perhaps matches TRBD2 (5 bases). The V and J ends lost 5 bases and 1 base respectively, with 28 bases between them. CDR1 and CDR2 (germline): SGHRS, YFSETQ. CDR3 length: 20 residues. The CDR3 reads CASSGPEGLLKLTSYNEQFF. In DNA, the CDR3 is TGCGCCAGCAGTGGTCCCGAGGGCCTTTTGAAATTGACGTCCTACAATGAGCAGTTCTTC.

This clonotype has at least ten counts. This rearrangement joins TRBV6-1 to TRBJ1-5; D is uncertain. V lost 2 bases and J 0 bases, leaving 11 bases between the germline ends. Germline-derived CDR1 and CDR2 are MNHNS and SASEGT. This CDR3 is 16 amino acids long. CDR3 DNA: TGTGCCAGCAGTGAAAAAAGGGCTCATAGCAATCAGCCCCAGCATTTT. This sequence encodes CASSEKRAHSNQPQHF.

This clonotype was observed a handful of times. The chain has TRBV4-1 and TRBJ2-1; D might be TRBD2 (5 bases). This CDR3 has 15 residues. Germline CDR1 and CDR2: MGHRA and YSYEKL. The V end was cut by 1 base, the J end by 4 bases, with 11 bases between. CDR3 coding DNA: TGCGCCAGCAGCCAAGGTGGAGGTAGTTACAATGAGCAGTTCTTC. Residues: CASSQGGGSYNEQFF.

This clonotype occurred many times. V and J are TRBV6-5 and TRBJ2-5; TRBD1 matches at 8 bases. After removal of 4 bases from V and 0 bases from J, the junction contained 1 base not matched to a gene. This CDR3 spans 14 amino acids. The germline V gene encodes CDR1 MNHEY and CDR2 SVGAGI. Here the CDR3 DNA reads TGTGCCAGCAGTTGGACAGGGTACCAAGAGACCCAGTACTTC. Translating gives CASSWTGYQETQYF.

Note on this clonotype: Since a much larger clone is just one base distant, this may be a read error. The J gene is TRBJ2-3, the V gene TRBV29-1; TRBD2 matches at 11 bases. The length of the CDR3 is 14 residues. Germline V CDR1 and CDR2: SQVTM, ANQGSEA. As DNA, the CDR3 is TGCAGCGAAAAGGGACTAGCGGACACAGATACGCAGTGTTTT. Translation: CSEKGLADTDTQCF.

This clonotype came up many times. V and J are TRBV30 and TRBJ2-7, with 7 bases lining up with TRBD1. Trimming at V came to 0 bases and at J to 0 bases, leaving 2 bases not matched to a gene. CDR1 and CDR2 from the germline V gene are GTSNPN and SVGIG (reference sequence). This CDR3 contains 14 residues. In DNA, the CDR3 is TGTGCCTGGAGTGTAAAGGGGGCCTCCTACGAGCAGTACTTC. The encoded protein is CAWSVKGASYEQYF.

Concerning this clonotype itself: This may arise from a read error, as a much more abundant clone is one base away. This chain connects TRBV6-2 or TRBV6-3 to TRBJ1-1; D is perhaps TRBD1 (5 bases). The CDR3 loop spans 14 amino acids. Germline V gene lookup returns CDR1 MNHEY and CDR2 SVGEGT. CDR3 residues: CASSYVTVNTEASF. CDR3 in DNA: TGTGCCAGCAGTTACGTGACAGTGAACACTGAAGCTTCCTTT.

The CDR3 DNA reads as TGTGCCAGCAGCACAGGAGTAGCGCCCTACGAGCAGTACTTC. Protein: CASSTGVAPYEQYF. V usage is TRBV11-2 and J usage is TRBJ2-7; D tentatively reads TRBD1 or TRBD2 (5 bases each). Germline V CDR1 and CDR2: SGHAT, FQNNGV. V gave up 5 bases and J gave up 2 bases, with 13 bases separating them. This CDR3 has 14 residues. Complete variable domain (other parts from reference TRBV11-2 and TRBJ2-7): EAGVAQSPRYKIIEKRQSVAFWCNPISGHATLYWYQQILGQGPKLLIQFQNNGVVDDSQLPKDRFSAERLKGVDSTLKIQPAKLEDSAVYLCASSTGVAPYEQYFGPGTRLTVT.

The rearrangement uses TRBV30 and TRBJ2-7; D may be TRBD1 (6 bases). The CDR3 is 13 amino acids. The V gene's germline CDR1 is GTSNPN and CDR2 SVGIG (reference sequence). Trimming took 4 bases from V and 2 from J, leaving 12 bases between them. The CDR3 protein is CAWMGHPTYEQYF. DNA of the CDR3: TGTGCCTGGATGGGACACCCGACCTACGAGCAGTACTTC.

This clonotype has only a few counts. This rearrangement joins TRBV11-2 to TRBJ1-1, with TRBD1 matching over 7 bases. Germline-derived CDR1 and CDR2 are SGHAT and FQNNGV. Trimming cost V 3 bases and J 7 bases; bases outside gene matches: 5. The CDR3 spans 13 residues. The CDR3 sequence is CASSFGQVLEAFF. The CDR3 DNA sequence: TGTGCCAGCAGCTTCGGACAGGTTCTTGAAGCTTTCTTT.

The V gene is TRBV20-1, the J gene TRBJ2-1; 10 bases fit TRBD2. Losses at the gene ends were 6 bases for V and 2 bases for J; bases not matched to a gene: 7. CDR3 length: 15 amino acids. Germline V gene data show CDR1 as DFQATT and CDR2 as SNEGSKA (reference sequence). This CDR3 reads CSASLAGPPYNEQFF. The CDR3 bases are TGCAGTGCATCACTAGCGGGACCCCCCTACAATGAGCAGTTCTTC.

CDR3 in DNA: TGTGCCAGCAGCAAAAGGGGGGGGGGGACAGGGCGCAATTCACCCCTCCACTTT. This sequence encodes CASSKRGGGTGRNSPLHF. This chain uses TRBV21-1 with TRBJ1-6; TRBD1 is the table's D call, not checked against the DNA. TRBV21-1 is assigned pseudogene status. This CDR3 has 18 residues.

The sample holds many counts of this clonotype. This chain links TRBV4-3 with TRBJ2-1; 8 bases align to TRBD2. Trimming at V came to 2 bases and at J to 5 bases, leaving 5 bases not matched to a gene. CDR3 size: 15 residues. Germline values: CDR1 LGHNA, CDR2 YSLEER. CDR3 nucleotides: TGCGCCAGCAGCCAACATAGCGGGGCTAACAATGAGCAGTTCTTC. Its translation is CASSQHSGANNEQFF.

The CDR3 protein is CASSQDRFGSYNEQFF. The CDR3 coding sequence is TGCGCCAGCAGCCAAGATAGGTTCGGGTCCTACAATGAGCAGTTCTTC. This chain joins TRBV4-3 and TRBJ2-1; D ambiguous. V lost 0 bases, J lost 1 base, and 10 bases lay in between. The V gene's germline CDR1 is LGHNA and CDR2 YSLEER. The CDR3 contains 16 residues.

Turning to this clonotype: This sequence may be a read error, since a much larger clone differs from it by one base. V usage is TRBV5-3 and J usage is TRBJ1-1; the D is unclear. TRBV5-3 is known as an ORF, though its function is uncertain. Trimming shortened V by 5 bases and J by 1 base, and 0 bases separated the two germline ends. The CDR3 totals 10 residues. The CDR3 DNA is TGTGCCAGAAGGAACACTGAAGCTTTCTTT. It yields the protein CARRNTEAFF.

Ten or more counts support this clonotype. The chain employs TRBV6-6 and TRBJ2-3; D remains ambiguous. The V gene's germline CDR1 is MNHNY and CDR2 SVGAGI (reference sequence). The CDR3 contains 14 residues. V lost 2 bases, J lost 0 bases, and 6 bases lay in between. CDR3 DNA: TGTGCCAGCAGTTACAACCCTAGCACAGATACGCAGTATTTT. It is translated as CASSYNPSTDTQYF.

This clonotype was counted ten times or more. The chain links TRBV29-1 to TRBJ1-1; 9 nucleotides agree with TRBD1. The trim removed 6 bases at V and 5 bases at J, leaving 13 bases unmatched. The CDR3 is 15 amino acids. The germline CDR1 and CDR2 sequences are SQVTM and ANQGSEA. CDR3 coding DNA: TGCAGCGTCGTCGAGGGACAGGGAATTGGGACTGAAGCTTTCTTT. Translation gives CSVVEGQGIGTEAFF.

This clonotype was found many times. This chain connects TRBV5-6 to TRBJ1-1, with D tentatively TRBD1 (6 bases). V was clipped by 4 bases and J by 1 base, with 11 bases between them. CDR1 and CDR2 from the germline V gene are SGHDT and YYEEEE. This CDR3 is built from 14 residues. The CDR3 here is CASSPGDQNTEAFF. CDR3 sequence (DNA): TGTGCCAGCAGCCCAGGGGACCAGAACACTGAAGCTTTCTTT.